What follows are 2 T cell receptor beta chains derived from one specimen sequenced in a study of blood T cell repertoires in COVID-19. The protocol was immunoSEQ multiplex PCR, while the TCRdb copy is restricted to in-frame clones and leaves out a portion. The repertoire holds fewer than 150,000 clones, with roughly 83% as singletons. Sequenced material: peripheral blood. These receptors originate from a woman between 50 and 59 years old with acute or convalescent COVID-19.

This clone has just a few counts. This CDR3 is CASSPNGAGANVLTF. CDR3 nucleotide sequence: TGTGCCAGCAGCCCGAACGGGGCTGGGGCCAACGTCCTGACTTTC. The chain joins TRBV5-6 to TRBJ2-6; a possible D gene is TRBD2 (5 bases). CDR3 size: 15 residues. The germline V gene encodes CDR1 SGHDT and CDR2 YYEEEE. Trimming took 4 bases from V and 2 from J, leaving 10 bases between them.

The chain combines TRBV7-6 with TRBJ2-7; 14 bases fit TRBD2. The ends lost 5 bases at V and 3 bases at J; junction bases unmatched: 6. The CDR3 is 16 amino acids. CDR1 SGHVS and CDR2 FNYEAQ come from the germline V gene. Written as DNA, the CDR3 is TGTGCCAGCAGCCCAGGGGGGACTAGCGGGGGCTACGAGCAGTACTTC. Its protein product is CASSPGGTSGGYEQYF.